This T cell receptor beta chain is from a study of CD8+ T cells in alopecia areata. At the level of the study: Patients in the study were on tofacitinib for 6 to 18 months, then off it for 6 months.

This clone was found once. Sampling of alopecia areata patients yielded lesional scalp punch biopsies as well as peripheral blood. RNA, once extracted, was reverse transcribed into cDNA for use as the sequencing template. Generated by immunoSEQ multiplex PCR, the TCRdb table keeps only in-frame clones and is missing some. This table holds approximately 150,000 clones, approximately 50% found once. The V end was cut by 4 bases, the J end by 5 bases, with 5 bases between. Per the germline V gene, CDR1 is ENHRY and CDR2 is SYGVKD. The CDR3 is made up of 11 amino acids. This receptor was identified in a human donor with alopecia areata. The source was CD4+ T cells sorted from blood, collected at week 0. The chain recombines TRBV10-3 with TRBJ2-5; either TRBD1 or TRBD2 may fit D (5 bases each). DNA of the CDR3: TGTGCCATCAGTGGGGGGGAGACCCAGTACTTC. Amino acids: CAISGGETQYF.